These T cell receptor beta chains were read from a single sample in a study of blood T cell repertoires in COVID-19. Repertoires were generated with immunoSEQ multiplex PCR, while TCRdb's copy carries only in-frame clones and drops some. The sample shows roughly 190,000 clones, 80% to 90% of them seen only once. The material sequenced was peripheral blood. The receptors were gathered from a woman in her fifties or sixties with COVID-19, enrolled during active disease. Both conserved end residues are part of each CDR3. D genes are given only for firm matches. Part of the rows lack a size; the others show once, few, many or a class for expanded clones.

>-|TRBJ2-5|few|TRBV28
CASSLWALQETQYF
TGTGCCAGCAGTTTATGGGCCTTACAAGAGACCCAGTACTTC
>TRBD2|TRBJ2-3|-|TRBV7-8
CASSPRVAGGDTQYF
TGTGCCAGCAGCCCTAGAGTAGCGGGAGGAGATACGCAGTATTTT
>TRBD1|TRBJ2-1|-|TRBV24-1
CATRKTGTYEQFF
TGTGCCACCAGAAAGACAGGGACATATGAGCAGTTCTTC
>-|TRBJ2-7|-|TRBV6-1
CASSEGRVGRWQSSYEQYF
TGTGCCAGCAGTGAAGGCAGGGTCGGTAGGTGGCAGAGCTCCTACGAGCAGTACTTC
>-|TRBJ2-2|-|TRBV30
CAWSVGLGQGHTGELFF
TGTGCCTGGAGTGTAGGGCTCGGGCAGGGGCACACCGGGGAGCTGTTTTTT
>-|TRBJ1-1|-|TRBV18
CASSYSGVGTEAFF
TGTGCCAGCTCATACTCAGGGGTGGGCACTGAAGCTTTCTTT
>TRBD2|TRBJ2-7|-|TRBV7-3
CASSLKPSRGDTYEQYF
TGTGCCAGCAGCTTAAAACCGTCGCGGGGGGATACCTACGAGCAGTACTTC
>-|TRBJ1-1|-|TRBV11-3
CASSLGLAGMNTEAFF
TGTGCCAGCAGCTTAGGTTTGGCGGGGATGAACACTGAAGCTTTCTTT
>TRBD2|TRBJ2-1|-|TRBV7-3
CASTTSGTSYNEQFF
TGTGCTAGCACAACTAGCGGGACCTCCTACAATGAGCAGTTCTTC
>TRBD1|TRBJ1-1|few|TRBV30
CAWSVGGYGTEAFF
TGTGCCTGGAGTGTAGGGGGCTACGGCACTGAAGCTTTCTTT
>-|TRBJ1-6|-|TRBV4-3
CASSQANSPLHF
TGCGCCAGCAGCCAAGCGAATTCACCCCTCCACTTT
>TRBD1|TRBJ1-2|-|TRBV7-2
CASSLGGQGANYGYTF
TGTGCCAGCAGCCTGGGAGGACAGGGGGCTAACTATGGCTACACCTTC
>-|TRBJ2-1|-|TRBV15
CATSRDREGPGAYNEQFF
TGTGCCACCAGCAGAGATCGGGAAGGACCTGGTGCCTACAATGAGCAGTTCTTC
>-|TRBJ2-5|-|TRBV4-3
CASSQEEGSATQYF
TGCGCCAGCAGCCAAGAGGAGGGCAGCGCGACCCAGTACTTC
>-|TRBJ1-5|few|TRBV5-1
CASSLDTNNQPQHF
TGCGCCAGCAGCTTGGATACAAACAATCAGCCCCAGCATTTT
>-|TRBJ2-1|-|TRBV3-1/TRBV3-2
CASSLYTHEQFF
TGTGCCAGCAGCCTGTACACCCATGAGCAGTTCTTC
>TRBD2|TRBJ2-5|-|TRBV9
CASSGGLAGIQETQYF
TGTGCCAGCAGCGGTGGACTAGCGGGGATCCAAGAGACCCAGTACTTC
>TRBD2|TRBJ2-7|-|TRBV11-3
CASSLDSSSGRIYEQYF
TGTGCCAGCAGCTTAGATTCTAGTAGCGGGAGAATTTACGAGCAGTACTTC
>-|TRBJ1-2|-|TRBV4-1
CASRGRTDVYGYTF
TGCGCCAGCAGAGGCCGGACAGATGTCTATGGCTACACCTTC
>TRBD2|TRBJ2-1|-|TRBV7-3
CASSLFPRTSGRNEQFF
TGTGCCAGCAGCTTATTTCCCCGGACTAGCGGGAGGAATGAGCAGTTCTTC
>-|TRBJ2-1|few|TRBV12-3/TRBV12-4
CASSQTRSSFF
TGTGCCAGCAGTCAGACTAGATCGTCGTTCTTC
>-|TRBJ1-6|-|TRBV6-1
CASSDRSFFRPLHF
TGTGCCAGCAGTGACAGATCATTTTTCAGACCCCTCCACTTT
>-|TRBJ1-3|-|TRBV2
CAFYGGFSGNTIYF
TGTGCCTTCTATGGAGGTTTCTCTGGAAACACCATATATTTT
>TRBD1|TRBJ1-5|-|TRBV6-5
CASSSTGGSNQPQHF
TGTGCCAGCAGTTCGACAGGGGGCAGCAATCAGCCCCAGCATTTT
>-|TRBJ1-4|-|TRBV28
CASSLIPLNEKLFF
TGTGCCAGCAGTTTAATTCCCCTAAATGAAAAACTGTTTTTT
>-|TRBJ1-1|-|TRBV9
CASSVLTQDTEAFF
TGTGCCAGCAGCGTCCTGACCCAGGACACTGAAGCTTTCTTT
>TRBD1|TRBJ2-1|-|TRBV5-1
CASSLTGDNDNEQFF
TGCGCCAGCAGCTTGACAGGGGATAATGACAATGAGCAGTTCTTC
>TRBD2|TRBJ2-1|-|TRBV9
CASSIGLAGVSDNEQFF
TGTGCCAGCAGCATAGGACTAGCGGGAGTCTCCGACAATGAGCAGTTCTTC
>TRBD1|TRBJ2-2|-|TRBV7-9
CASRPPGQGNTGELFF
TGTGCCAGCAGACCTCCGGGACAGGGAAACACCGGGGAGCTGTTTTTT
>TRBD1|TRBJ1-3|-|TRBV6-1
CASSEARGQGSGNTIYF
TGTGCCAGCAGTGAAGCGCGGGGACAGGGTTCTGGAAACACCATATATTTT
>TRBD2|TRBJ2-1|-|TRBV24-1
CATSDLRAGVDEQFF
TGTGCCACCAGTGATTTGCGTGCGGGAGTAGATGAGCAGTTCTTC
>TRBD1|TRBJ1-5|-|TRBV27
CASSSLDRVQPQHF
TGTGCCAGCAGTTCGTTGGACAGGGTTCAGCCCCAGCATTTT
>-|TRBJ1-1|-|TRBV27
CASSLGRQVHTEAFF
TGTGCCAGCAGTTTAGGCCGACAGGTCCACACTGAAGCTTTCTTT